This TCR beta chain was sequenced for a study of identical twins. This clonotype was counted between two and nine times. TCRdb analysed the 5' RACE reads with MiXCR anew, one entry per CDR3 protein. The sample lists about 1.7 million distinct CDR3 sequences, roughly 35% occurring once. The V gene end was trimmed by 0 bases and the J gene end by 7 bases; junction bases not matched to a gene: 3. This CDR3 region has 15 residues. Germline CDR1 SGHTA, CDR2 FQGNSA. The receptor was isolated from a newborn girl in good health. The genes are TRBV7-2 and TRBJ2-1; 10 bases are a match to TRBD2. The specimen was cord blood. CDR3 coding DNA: TGTGCCAGCAGCTTAGCTCTTAGCGGGGGGAATGAGCAGTTCTTC. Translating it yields CASSLALSGGNEQFF.